This entry is about one T cell receptor beta chain. Its antigen remains unidentified. Germline CDR1 reads SEHNR; CDR2 reads FQNEAQ (reference sequence). V lost 2 bases and J lost 9, with 20 bases in between. The CDR3 spans 16 residues. The record originates from a study of shared clonotypes between healthy human individuals. General study findings and limits: Represented diversity, genetic and exposure-history alike, was limited by few donors.

Original handling: ImmunoSEQ only sent back junction sequences with no quality scores, so filtering was done differently. Sequencing used immunoSEQ multiplex PCR; TCRdb keeps in-frame clones, though not all of them. V and J calls plus clone size are reproduced from that table; the DNA served to infer D and trimming. Among hundreds of thousands of clones listed, 85% to 95% were seen once. CD8 cells regarded as naive lacked CD45RO, were positively chosen for CCR7, and omitted terminally differentiated effector memory CD45RA+ cells. The rearrangement links TRBV7-9 to TRBJ2-1; no firm D call. Sequenced input: naive CD8+ T cells sorted from blood. The sequence was obtained from a woman aged 25-40 years in good health. The CDR3 nucleotides read TGTGCCAGCAGCTTAAGCTCTGGGTTTCAACGTGGTGAGCAGTTCTTC. Translating gives CASSLSSGFQRGEQFF. Full variable domain (missing parts from reference TRBV7-9 and TRBJ2-1): DTGVSQNPRHKITKRGQNVTFRCDPISEHNRLYWYRQTLGQGPEFLTYFQNEAQLEKSRLLSDRFSAERPKGSFSTLEIQRTEQGDSAMYLCASSLSSGFQRGEQFFGPGTRLTVL.